Listed here are 29 T cell receptor beta chains from one sample, sequenced in a study of shared clonotypes between healthy human individuals. TCRdb's table, derived via immunoSEQ multiplex PCR, lists solely in-frame clones and lacks some. The table has about 1.5 million clones, around 98% seen once. Material for sequencing was naive CD4+ T cells sorted from blood. As for subset: CD45RA+ positively selected. These receptors were taken from a man younger than 40 in good health.

V is TRBV7-8 and J is TRBJ2-1, with no clear D. This CDR3 region has 14 residues. Germline loops: CDR1 SGHVS, CDR2 FQNEAQ. V was cut by 1 base and J by 4 bases, with 8 bases left in between. The chain's CDR3 is CASSLDSFYNEQFF. The CDR3 coding sequence is TGTGCCAGCAGCTTAGACTCGTTTTACAATGAGCAGTTCTTC.

This chain uses TRBV5-4 with TRBJ1-1; TRBD1 aligns across 9 bases. The CDR3 has 15 residues. The germline V gene encodes CDR1 SGHNT and CDR2 YYREEE (reference sequence). Unmatched junction bases numbered 4, after V lost 3 bases and J lost 1 base. The CDR3 coding sequence is TGTGCCAGCAGCTCCCCGGGACAGGGGAACACTGAAGCTTTCTTT. Protein sequence: CASSSPGQGNTEAFF.

On this clone itself: The junction departs from the called germline gene at one end, perhaps through a read error. J is TRBJ2-2 and V is TRBV19; tentative D call: TRBD1 (5 bases). Per the germline V gene, CDR1 is LNHDA and CDR2 is SQIVND (reference sequence). The CDR3 sequence is 14 residues long. The CDR3 DNA sequence: TGCCGAAAGGGGCGCACAGTTGGCACCGGGGAGCTGTTTTTT. Its translation is CRKGRTVGTGELFF. The variable domain in full, with the rest retrieved from reference TRBV19 and TRBJ2-2, is DGGITQSPKYLFRKEGQNVTLSCEQNLNHDAMYWYRQDPGQGLRLIYYSQIVNDFQKGDIAEGYSVSREKKESFPLTVTSAQKNPTAFYLCRKGRTVGTGELFFGEGSRLTVL.

The CDR3 DNA sequence: TGTGCCAGCAGCTTAGTCGAGAGCTCCTACGAGCAGTACTTC. Its protein product is CASSLVESSYEQYF. The chain employs TRBV7-6 and TRBJ2-7; D gene unclear. V lost 1 base and J lost 0, with 7 bases in between. The CDR3 contains 14 residues. From germline, CDR1 is SGHVS and CDR2 FNYEAQ.

The chain recombines TRBV11-1 with TRBJ1-1, with TRBD1 matching 9 bases. V shed 2 bases and J 1 base; nucleotides not matched to a gene: 5. The CDR3 is 16 amino acids. Germline CDR1 SGHAT, CDR2 FQDESV (reference sequence). CDR3 region: CASSLFTGQGNTEAFF. Written as DNA, the CDR3 is TGTGCCAGCAGCTTATTTACGGGACAGGGGAACACTGAAGCTTTCTTT.

This chain links TRBV6-1 with TRBJ2-3, with unresolved D. With 7 bases removed from V and 10 bases from J, the gap between germline ends came to 21 bases. The germline V gene has CDR1 MNHNS and CDR2 SASEGT. The CDR3 spans 14 residues. CDR3 sequence reads: CASIKDEIWWAQYF. As DNA, the CDR3 is TGTGCCAGCATTAAGGACGAGATCTGGTGGGCGCAGTATTTT.

This chain links TRBV7-2 with TRBJ2-1; 13 bases line up with TRBD2. The CDR3 has 19 amino acids. Trimming at V came to 1 base and at J to 5 bases, leaving 11 bases not matched to a gene. Germline CDR1 reads SGHTA; CDR2 reads FQGNSA. CDR3 coding DNA: TGTGCCAGCAGCTTAGAGGTAACTAGCGGGAGGGCCGGTGACAATGAGCAGTTCTTC. Its translation: CASSLEVTSGRAGDNEQFF. The full variable domain, rest sourced from reference TRBV7-2 and TRBJ2-1, is GAGVSQSPSNKVTEKGKDVELRCDPISGHTALYWYRQSLGQGLEFLIYFQGNSAPDKSGLPSDRFSAERTGGSVSTLTIQRTQQEDSAVYLCASSLEVTSGRAGDNEQFFGPGTRLTVL.

V is TRBV19 and J is TRBJ1-1; D gene uncertain. The V and J ends lost 10 bases and 3 bases respectively, with 18 bases between them. From germline, CDR1 is LNHDA and CDR2 SQIVND (reference sequence). CDR3 length: 14 amino acids. CDR3: CATTARMAYTEAFF. CDR3 DNA sequence: TGTGCCACAACTGCCCGTATGGCCTACACTGAAGCTTTCTTT.

The V and J genes are TRBV5-1 and TRBJ2-1, with 9 positions matching TRBD2. This CDR3 is built from 15 residues. V was pared by 5 bases and J by 7 bases, with 10 bases of the junction left unmatched. The germline CDR1 and CDR2 sequences are SGHRS and YFSETQ. CDR3 in amino acids: CASRYSGRPPNEQFF. DNA for the CDR3: TGCGCCAGCAGGTACAGCGGGAGGCCCCCTAATGAGCAGTTCTTC. The whole variable domain, remainder taken from reference TRBV5-1 and TRBJ2-1, is KAGVTQTPRYLIKTRGQQVTLSCSPISGHRSVSWYQQTPGQGLQFLFEYFSETQRNKGNFPGRFSGRQFSNSRSEMNVSTLELGDSALYLCASRYSGRPPNEQFFGPGTRLTVL.

The chain uses TRBV5-5 and TRBJ2-1; weak D call: TRBD1 (7 bases). This CDR3 contains 16 residues. V was cut by 0 bases and J by 5 bases, with 15 bases left in between. Germline CDR1 SGHKS, CDR2 YYEKEE (reference sequence). CDR3 in amino acids: CASSLARDRPNNEQFF. For the CDR3, the DNA is TGTGCCAGCAGCTTGGCGCGGGACAGACCTAACAATGAGCAGTTCTTC.

The CDR3 coding sequence is TGTGCCAGCAGCTTATTAAGGGATGGCATTCAGTACTTC. Translation gives CASSLLRDGIQYF. The chain is built from TRBV7-9 and TRBJ2-4, with D hard to call. Germline assignment: CDR1 SEHNR and CDR2 FQNEAQ (reference sequence). Trimming shortened V by 2 bases and J by 9 bases, and 11 bases separated the two germline ends. The CDR3 contains 13 residues.

The CDR3 DNA sequence: TGTGCCAGCAGTCTCCGACCGATTTTTAGCACCGGGGAGCTGTTTTTT. This codes for CASSLRPIFSTGELFF. The chain joins TRBV28 to TRBJ2-2; unclear D gene. Germline CDR1 MDHEN, CDR2 SYDVKM. The CDR3 is 16 amino acids. V dropped 5 bases and J dropped 4 bases, with 17 bases sitting between them.

The gene calls are TRBV5-1 and TRBJ1-3, with 9 nucleotides matching TRBD1. V lost 4 bases and J lost 4; bases outside the gene matches: 3. CDR3 length: 14 amino acids. CDR1 and CDR2 (germline): SGHRS, YFSETQ. The CDR3 spells CASSRTGEGNTIYF. CDR3 in DNA: TGCGCCAGCAGCCGGACAGGGGAGGGAAACACCATATATTTT.

The genes are TRBV29-1 and TRBJ2-7; no definite D call. Germline V CDR1 and CDR2: SQVTM, ANQGSEA. The CDR3 consists of 13 residues. The V gene lost 0 bases and the J gene lost 3 bases, with 9 bases spanning the gap. CDR3 in DNA: TGCAGCGTTGAAGAGGCTGGCGACTACGAGCAGTACTTC. Translated, it gives CSVEEAGDYEQYF.

The chain is built from TRBV4-3 and TRBJ2-7; D possibly uses TRBD1 or TRBD2 (6 bases each). The ends were cut back, 1 base at V and 6 bases at J, with 7 bases in the middle. This CDR3 region has 12 residues. Germline values: CDR1 LGHNA, CDR2 YSLEER. CDR3 sequence: CASSQGGAEQYF. CDR3 in DNA: TGCGCCAGCAGCCAAGGGGGGGCCGAGCAGTACTTC.

The rearrangement joins TRBV10-3 to TRBJ1-1, with D perhaps matching TRBD1 (6 bases). The CDR3 length is 14 residues. V was trimmed by 5 bases and J by 0 bases, leaving 10 bases between them. CDR1 and CDR2 (germline): ENHRY, SYGVKD. This CDR3 is CAISSRGLNTEAFF. The CDR3 nucleotides are TGTGCCATCAGTTCCAGGGGCTTGAACACTGAAGCTTTCTTT.

This chain uses TRBV28 with TRBJ1-2, with D possibly being TRBD1 (6 bases). The germline V and J ends were trimmed by 3 bases and 8 bases, with 13 bases remaining between them. CDR3 length equals 13 residues. Germline CDR1 MDHEN, CDR2 SYDVKM. The CDR3 DNA sequence: TGTGCCAGCAGTTTCAAACAGGGTGGCGGCTACACCTTC. As protein: CASSFKQGGGYTF.

V is TRBV5-6 and J is TRBJ2-3; 10 positions agree with TRBD2. The length of the CDR3 is 17 residues. CDR1 and CDR2 (germline): SGHDT, YYEEEE. Germline trimming cut 3 bases from V and 1 base from J; bases unmatched to any gene: 8. The CDR3, as DNA: TGTGCCAGCAGCTGGACTAGCGGTCCCCTTCGCACAGATACGCAGTATTTT. This encodes CASSWTSGPLRTDTQYF.

The rearrangement joins TRBV19 to TRBJ2-5; tentatively, D is TRBD1 or TRBD2 (5 bases each). The CDR3 is made up of 13 amino acids. Trimming stripped 8 bases from V and 4 bases from J, with 14 bases between. Germline V gene sequence: CDR1 LNHDA, CDR2 SQIVND (reference sequence). CDR3 coding DNA: TGTGCCAGTTCCCTTGGTGGGGGAGAGACCCAGTACTTC. The encoded protein is CASSLGGGETQYF.

This clone was seen only once. The gene calls are TRBV10-2 and TRBJ1-5; D gene unclear. Per germline, CDR1 WSHSY and CDR2 SAAADI. The CDR3 runs to 13 residues. V lost 1 base to trimming and J lost 9 bases, with 10 bases between them. CDR3 DNA: TGCGCCAGCAGTGAGTTTAAGGAGCGGCCCCAGCATTTT. Its translation: CASSEFKERPQHF.

The chain couples TRBV7-9 to TRBJ2-1; D ambiguous. There are 14 residues in the CDR3. Germline V gene sequence: CDR1 SEHNR, CDR2 FQNEAQ (reference sequence). V gave up 5 bases and J gave up 5 bases, with 13 bases separating them. The CDR3 region is CASSHTGPDNEQFF. The DNA for the CDR3 is TGTGCCAGCAGCCACACGGGTCCCGACAATGAGCAGTTCTTC. The full variable domain, rest sourced from reference TRBV7-9 and TRBJ2-1, is DTGVSQNPRHKITKRGQNVTFRCDPISEHNRLYWYRQTLGQGPEFLTYFQNEAQLEKSRLLSDRFSAERPKGSFSTLEIQRTEQGDSAMYLCASSHTGPDNEQFFGPGTRLTVL.

On this clone itself: Other DNA variants within this sample encode the same CDR3. The chain links TRBV5-1 to TRBJ1-4, with unresolved D. The CDR3 runs to 13 residues. V lost 0 bases to trimming and J lost 6 bases, with 6 bases between them. Per germline, CDR1 SGHRS and CDR2 YFSETQ. CDR3 nucleotide sequence: TGCGCCAGCAGCTTGGGTAGGGATGAAAAACTGTTTTTT. Its translation is CASSLGRDEKLFF.

The V gene is TRBV28, the J gene TRBJ2-1; D may be TRBD1 or TRBD2 (6 bases each). CDR1 and CDR2 (germline): MDHEN, SYDVKM. Trimming took 5 bases from V and 8 from J, leaving 25 bases between them. This CDR3 is built from 17 residues. CDR3 coding DNA: TGTGCCAGCAGTCCCGCCGAGAGCGGTCTTCGGGGGCATGAGCAGTTCTTC. Translated: CASSPAESGLRGHEQFF.

A word on this clone: The same CDR3 is also encoded by other DNA sequences in this sample. V and J are TRBV5-1 and TRBJ2-1, with 10 bases matching TRBD2. The J segment lost 8 bases and the V segment lost 2 bases, leaving 7 bases of the junction unmatched. Germline CDR1 reads SGHRS; CDR2 reads YFSETQ. The CDR3 sequence is 15 residues long. The CDR3: CASSFGLAGVDEQFF. In DNA form, the CDR3 reads TGCGCCAGCAGCTTTGGGCTAGCGGGAGTCGATGAGCAGTTCTTC. The full variable domain, with the rest looked up from reference TRBV5-1 and TRBJ2-1, is KAGVTQTPRYLIKTRGQQVTLSCSPISGHRSVSWYQQTPGQGLQFLFEYFSETQRNKGNFPGRFSGRQFSNSRSEMNVSTLELGDSALYLCASSFGLAGVDEQFFGPGTRLTVL.

CDR3 amino acids: CASSLSPRIPGQGSYEQYF. The CDR3 DNA follows: TGTGCCAGCAGCTTATCTCCTAGGATACCGGGACAGGGGTCGTACGAGCAGTACTTC. The chain links TRBV7-2 to TRBJ2-7; 10 nucleotides align to TRBD1. The CDR3 has 19 amino acids. Germline V gene lookup returns CDR1 SGHTA and CDR2 FQGNSA. The V gene end was trimmed by 2 bases and the J gene end by 4 bases; junction bases not matched to a gene: 17.

The V gene is TRBV29-1, the J gene TRBJ2-1, with D perhaps TRBD2 (5 bases). The CDR3 loop spans 13 amino acids. Trimming removed 2 bases at V and 2 bases at J, with 7 bases between. CDR1 is SQVTM and CDR2 is ANQGSEA in the germline V gene. CDR3 bases: TGCAGCGTTGAAACTAGTCCCTACAATGAGCAGTTCTTC. Its protein is CSVETSPYNEQFF.

As concerns this clone: Other DNA sequences in the sample encode the same CDR3. The rearrangement joins TRBV18 to TRBJ2-3, with 10 nucleotides matching TRBD2. V shed 0 bases and J 4 bases; nucleotides not matched to a gene: 4. Germline CDR1 is KGHSH and CDR2 is LQKENI. The CDR3 extends over 16 amino acids. The CDR3 sequence: CASSPPSSGRADTQYF. CDR3 nucleotides: TGTGCCAGCTCACCACCATCCAGCGGGAGGGCAGATACGCAGTATTTT.

The CDR3, as DNA: TGTGCCAGCAGCGTAGAGGGGGCGGGGATTTGGAATGAAAAACTGTTTTTT. Protein sequence: CASSVEGAGIWNEKLFF. V usage is TRBV9 and J usage is TRBJ1-4, with 7 bases aligning to TRBD1. This CDR3 has 17 residues. V shed 0 bases and J 5 bases; nucleotides not matched to a gene: 10. Per the germline V gene, CDR1 is SGDLS and CDR2 is YYNGEE.

This chain uses TRBV7-9 with TRBJ2-5, with TRBD1 identical over 10 bases. The CDR3 is 16 residues long. CDR1 SEHNR and CDR2 FQNEAQ come from the germline V gene (reference sequence). The junction had 8 bases not matched to a gene; V was cut back by 5 bases and J by 2 bases. CDR3 residues: CASSRTGGGRQETQYF. Here the CDR3 DNA reads TGTGCCAGCAGCAGGACAGGGGGAGGCAGACAAGAGACCCAGTACTTC.